One and the same sample provided the 8 T cell receptor beta chains below, sequenced in a study of control samples from healthy donors and cancer patients. Profiling relied on immunoSEQ multiplex PCR, and the TCRdb table lists in-frame clones only, not all of them. Of fewer than 200,000 clones in the sample, about 90% are singletons; the top ten hold 1.2% to 1.5%. Material: blood. These receptor sequences come from a woman in her forties or fifties in good health.

The V gene is TRBV3-1 (or the pseudogene TRBV3-2), the J gene TRBJ1-1; no reliable D call. V shed 5 bases and J shed 0 bases, with 10 bases lying between them. The CDR3 totals 14 residues. Germline V gene sequence: CDR1 LGHDT, CDR2 YNNKEL (reference sequence). CDR3 sequence (DNA): TGTGCCAGCAGCGAGGAAAGCGTGAACACTGAAGCTTTCTTT. Translated, it gives CASSEESVNTEAFF.

This chain links TRBV4-3 with TRBJ2-3; D is ambiguous. V lost 0 bases and J 0 bases, leaving 7 bases between the germline ends. CDR1 is LGHNA, CDR2 YSLEER, per germline. The CDR3 length is 15 residues. CDR3 nucleotide sequence: TGCGCCAGCAGCCAAGATCTGACTAGCACAGATACGCAGTATTTT. The encoded protein is CASSQDLTSTDTQYF.

The genes are TRBV28 and TRBJ1-2, with D possibly being TRBD1 (6 bases). Per germline, CDR1 MDHEN and CDR2 SYDVKM. The V and J ends lost 6 bases and 4 bases respectively, with 24 bases between them. This CDR3 contains 17 residues. The CDR3 protein is CASSQPTRRTVSYGYTF. The CDR3 DNA sequence: TGTGCCAGCAGCCAACCAACTCGCCGGACAGTCAGCTATGGCTACACCTTC.

The CDR3 nucleotides are TGCAGTGCTAGTAAAGGGATTAACAATCAGCCCCAGCATTTT. Its translation is CSASKGINNQPQHF. The genes are TRBV20-1 and TRBJ1-5; D gene uncertain. This CDR3 is 14 amino acids long. Germline V CDR1 and CDR2: DFQATT, SNEGSKA (reference sequence). The germline V and J ends were trimmed by 3 bases and 3 bases, with 12 bases remaining between them.

This rearrangement joins TRBV5-8 to TRBJ2-7; 7 nucleotides line up with TRBD2. Germline V gives CDR1 SGHTS, CDR2 YDEGEE. V lost 4 bases and J lost 5; bases outside the gene matches: 15. The CDR3 spans 16 residues. Here the CDR3 DNA reads TGTGCCAGCAGCGGGGATGTGGGAGGGCCGGGAGACGAGCAGTACTTC. Translating it yields CASSGDVGGPGDEQYF.

This chain's CDR3 is CASSPTGNEKLFF. The CDR3 DNA reads TGTGCCAGTAGTCCTACAGGGAATGAAAAACTGTTTTTT. The rearrangement uses TRBV19 and TRBJ1-4, with D possibly TRBD1 on 6 matching bases. V lost 5 bases to trimming and J lost 5 bases, with 9 bases between them. Germline V lookup: CDR1 LNHDA, CDR2 SQIVND (reference sequence). This CDR3 has 13 residues.

The chain carries TRBV5-1 and TRBJ1-4; a possible D gene is TRBD1 (5 bases). Germline CDR1 reads SGHRS; CDR2 reads YFSETQ. The V gene lost 3 bases and the J gene lost 7 bases, with 16 bases spanning the gap. The CDR3 has 15 amino acids. The CDR3 DNA reads as TGCGCCAGCAGCTCTCCACGGGACGGACCTGAAAAACTGTTTTTT. Translation gives CASSSPRDGPEKLFF.

The chain uses TRBV29-1 and TRBJ2-1; 12 bases map to TRBD1. Germline CDR1 and CDR2: SQVTM and ANQGSEA. The CDR3 runs to 16 residues. After removal of 6 bases from V and 3 bases from J, the junction contained 9 bases not matched to a gene. CDR3 coding DNA: TGCAGCGTGTGGGGACAGGGGGCATCATACTACAATGAGCAGTTCTTC. Protein product: CSVWGQGASYYNEQFF.